The 9 T cell receptor beta chains below were found in one sample sequenced in a study of blood T cell repertoires in COVID-19. TCRdb's copy holds only in-frame clones and misses some; the assay was immunoSEQ multiplex PCR. The sample contains some 200,000 clones, approximately 90% of which appear only once. Sequencing was done on a sample of PBMCs or T cells enriched from blood (not recorded which). The receptors stem from a woman aged 25 to 45 who had recovered from COVID-19.

The chain is built from TRBV5-4 and TRBJ1-6, with 8 bases lining up with TRBD1. The CDR3 extends over 14 amino acids. Germline-derived CDR1 and CDR2 are SGHNT and YYREEE (reference sequence). Trimming cost V 3 bases and J 5 bases; bases outside gene matches: 1. The CDR3 protein is CASSSGQDNSPLHF. For the CDR3, the DNA is TGTGCCAGCAGCTCGGGACAGGATAATTCACCCCTCCACTTT.

The CDR3 protein is CANPTVSGGPALATNEKLFF. DNA for the CDR3: TGTGCGAACCCGACAGTTTCCGGTGGACCCGCTCTTGCAACTAATGAAAAACTGTTTTTT. This chain links TRBV19 with TRBJ1-4, with D possibly matching TRBD1 (5 bases). Germline assignment: CDR1 LNHDA and CDR2 SQIVND (reference sequence). This CDR3 spans 20 amino acids.

The chain has TRBV28 and TRBJ1-1; no clear D gene. In germline, CDR1 is MDHEN, CDR2 SYDVKM. Trimming took off 4 bases at V and 3 bases at J, with 18 bases between the two ends. The CDR3 covers 16 residues. The CDR3 loop is CASSSVMPKRDTEAFF. The DNA of the CDR3 is TGTGCCAGCAGTTCCGTCATGCCTAAGCGGGACACTGAAGCTTTCTTT.

This clone has a count of ten or more. The chain uses TRBV18 and TRBJ2-1, with D possibly matching TRBD1 (5 bases). The germline V and J ends were trimmed by 6 bases and 0 bases, with 12 bases remaining between them. The CDR3 is 15 amino acids. Germline CDR1 reads KGHSH; CDR2 reads LQKENI. The chain's CDR3 is CASSQGSYSYNEQFF. In DNA, the CDR3 is TGTGCCAGCTCGCAGGGAAGTTACTCCTACAATGAGCAGTTCTTC.

The CDR3 DNA reads TGTGCCAGCGTATATAGGGGACAGGGGGCGTCAGAAGCTTTCTTT. Translated, it gives CASVYRGQGASEAFF. The chain employs TRBV11-1 and TRBJ1-1; 12 bases agree with TRBD1. J gave up 8 bases and V 8 bases, and 12 bases lay outside the gene matches. The CDR3 has 15 amino acids. The V gene's germline CDR1 is SGHAT and CDR2 FQDESV (reference sequence).

As concerns this clone: The same CDR3 can be traced to other DNA sequences in this sample. The chain employs TRBV9 and TRBJ2-1; TRBD2 matches 8 bases. The germline CDR1 and CDR2 sequences are SGDLS and YYNGEE. The CDR3 loop spans 15 amino acids. J gave up 2 bases and V 2 bases, and 3 bases lay outside the gene matches. CDR3 bases: TGTGCCAGCAGCGTTGCGGGGGGACCCTACAATGAGCAGTTCTTC. It codes for CASSVAGGPYNEQFF.

Here the CDR3 DNA reads TGTGCCAGCAGCTCCCCAGACAGGGACCCTTGGGCAATGTTTTTT. Translating it yields CASSSPDRDPWAMFF. The chain links TRBV7-9 to TRBJ1-4; 7 bases fit TRBD1. Germline assignment: CDR1 SEHNR and CDR2 FQNEAQ (reference sequence). The CDR3 is made up of 15 amino acids. V dropped 4 bases and J dropped 15; count of bases not matched to a gene: 17.

This chain links TRBV28 with TRBJ1-2; 7 bases line up with TRBD1. Germline values: CDR1 MDHEN, CDR2 SYDVKM. The CDR3 contains 12 residues. The V and J ends lost 6 bases and 8 bases, in that order; junction bases with no gene match: 6. CDR3 nucleotides: TGTGCCAGCAGAGGACAGGTTGGCGGCTACACCTTC. Its translation: CASRGQVGGYTF.

This sequence joins TRBV30 and TRBJ2-1; possibly TRBD2 for D (6 bases). The ends were cut back, 3 bases at V and 5 bases at J, with 17 bases in the middle. This CDR3 has 15 amino acids. The germline CDR1 and CDR2 sequences are GTSNPN and SVGIG (reference sequence). As DNA, the CDR3 is TGTGCCTGGAGGGGGACTTTGACAGTTCACAATGAGCAGTTCTTC. Amino acid sequence: CAWRGTLTVHNEQFF. The variable domain in full, with the rest retrieved from reference TRBV30 and TRBJ2-1, is SQTIHQWPATLVQPVGSPLSLECTVEGTSNPNLYWYRQAAGRGLQLLFYSVGIGQISSEVPQNLSASRPQDRQFILSSKKLLLSDSGFYLCAWRGTLTVHNEQFFGPGTRLTVL.